This entry describes one T cell receptor beta chain. The antigen is unknown. This entry comes from a study of cytomegalovirus exposure and HLA in healthy donors. The study's findings and limits: The TCR clusters that emerged in the first cohort tended, a later analysis found, to co-occur in the 120 or so validation repertoires. Specificity of three CMV-associated chains for CMV antigens was verified in vitro.

The V end lost 6 bases, the J end lost 4 bases, and 16 bases lay between the germline ends. This CDR3 has 15 amino acids. The germline CDR1 and CDR2 sequences are MNHEY and SVGAGI. Measured with immunoSEQ multiplex PCR; TCRdb has only the in-frame clones, and not every one. This table has under 60,000 clones, just over 85% appearing once. Sequences were obtained from PBMCs. J is TRBJ2-4 and V is TRBV6-5; a weak D match, TRBD1 (6 bases). This clonotype was obtained from a woman aged 25 to 45 in good health and CMV-seronegative. The CDR3 region is CASSPSAGEKNIQYF. As DNA, the CDR3 is TGTGCCAGCAGCCCCTCTGCAGGGGAGAAAAACATTCAGTACTTC.